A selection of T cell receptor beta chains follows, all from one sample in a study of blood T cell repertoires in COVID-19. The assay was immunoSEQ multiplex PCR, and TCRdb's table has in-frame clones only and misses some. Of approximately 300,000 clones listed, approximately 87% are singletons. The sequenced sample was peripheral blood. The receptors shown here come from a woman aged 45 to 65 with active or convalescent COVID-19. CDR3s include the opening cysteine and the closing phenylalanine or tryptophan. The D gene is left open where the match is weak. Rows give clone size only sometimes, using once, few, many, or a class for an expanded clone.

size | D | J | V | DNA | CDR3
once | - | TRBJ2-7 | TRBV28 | TGTGCCAGCAGTTTACGGGCAGGGGTAGGTGGCGAGCAGTACTTC | CASSLRAGVGGEQYF
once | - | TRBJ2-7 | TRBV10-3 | TGTGCCACCCAGGGGAAGGGGACCGAGCAGTACTTC | CATQGKGTEQYF
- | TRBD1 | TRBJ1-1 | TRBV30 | TGTGCCGCAACAGGGGACACTGAAGCTTTCTTT | CAATGDTEAFF
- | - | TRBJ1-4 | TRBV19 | TGTGCCAGTAGAGTCCGAGAGGCTAATGAAAAACTGTTTTTT | CASRVREANEKLFF
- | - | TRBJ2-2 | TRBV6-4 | TGTGCCACCCGACAGGATTCTAACACCGGGGAGCTGTTTTTT | CATRQDSNTGELFF
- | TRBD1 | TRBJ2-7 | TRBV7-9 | TGTGCCAGCAGCTCGACAGGGGGTCTCATCTACGAGCAGTACTTC | CASSSTGGLIYEQYF
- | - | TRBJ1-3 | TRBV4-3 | TGCGCCAGCAGCCAAGATGGGTCCGGGGGGAGCTCTGGAAACACCATATATTTT | CASSQDGSGGSSGNTIYF
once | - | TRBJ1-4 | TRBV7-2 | TGTGCCAGCAGCTCCGGGGGGATTAATGAAAAACTGTTTTTT | CASSSGGINEKLFF
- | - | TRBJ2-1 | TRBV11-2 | TGTGCCAGCAGCCCAATTAGCGGCGCCTACAATGAGCAGTTCTTC | CASSPISGAYNEQFF
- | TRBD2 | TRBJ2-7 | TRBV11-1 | TGTGCCAGCAGCCCTACTAGCGGGGGGGGCGAGCAGTACTTC | CASSPTSGGGEQYF
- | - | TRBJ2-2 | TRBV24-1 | TGTGCCACCAGTGATTTGGGGACGGGGGATGAGACCGGGGAGCTGTTTTTT | CATSDLGTGDETGELFF
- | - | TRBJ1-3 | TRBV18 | TGTGCCAGCAGAGACTCCCGAAAGGGAAACACCATATATTTT | CASRDSRKGNTIYF
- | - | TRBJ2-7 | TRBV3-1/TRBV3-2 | TGTGCCAGCAGCCAAGAATCGGGTCCCGAGCAGTACTTC | CASSQESGPEQYF
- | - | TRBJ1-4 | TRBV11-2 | TGTGCCAGCAGCTTAGAGGGCAGCGGAATTGAAAAACTGTTTTTT | CASSLEGSGIEKLFF
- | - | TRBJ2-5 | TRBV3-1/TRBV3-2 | TGTGCCAGCAGCCAAGTTAGCGCGAGGCTTGAAGAGACCCAGTACTTC | CASSQVSARLEETQYF
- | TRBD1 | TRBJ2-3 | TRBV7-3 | TGTGCCAGCAGCGTCGTGAGGACAGGGGCCGACACAGATACGCAGTATTTT | CASSVVRTGADTDTQYF
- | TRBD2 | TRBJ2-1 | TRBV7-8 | TGTGCCAGCAGCTTAGTGGGACTAGCGGGAGGTGGCAATGAGCAGTTCTTC | CASSLVGLAGGGNEQFF
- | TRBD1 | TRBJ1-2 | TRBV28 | TGTGCCAGCAGTCCCGACAGGGCGGGTTCTGGCTACACCTTC | CASSPDRAGSGYTF
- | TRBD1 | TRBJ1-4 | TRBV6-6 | TGTGCCAGCAGTTACTCGGGCACAGGGGTCGGAAAACTGTTTTTT | CASSYSGTGVGKLFF
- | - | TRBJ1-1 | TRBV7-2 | TGTGCCAGCAGCTTGGCCTGGGCCGCAAACACTGAAGCTTTCTTT | CASSLAWAANTEAFF
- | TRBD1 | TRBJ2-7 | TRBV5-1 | TGCGCCAGCAGCTGGACAGGGGGGGAGCAGTACTTC | CASSWTGGEQYF
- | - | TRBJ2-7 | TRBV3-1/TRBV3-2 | TGTGCCAGCAGCCAATATTCCGGGGTTCCGGGGGAGCAGTACTTC | CASSQYSGVPGEQYF